Presented here are 18 T cell receptor beta chains from one specimen sequenced in a study of immune evolution from preneoplasia to lung adenocarcinoma (dated by TCRdb to the early 2020s). The library relied on the immunoSEQ multiplex PCR assay. Not all clones reach the TCRdb copy of this immuneACCESS table, which keeps in-frame sequences only. Checked studies attribute under half of the gap to unresolved V genes and leave the rest unexplained. The sample data list thousands of clones, and 60% to 75% of these were observed just once. Of the sample, 10% falls within the top ten clones. Sequencing used FFPE minimally invasive lung adenocarcinoma tissue. Read against the paper, the sample's cell subset or site label means: micro-invasive lung adenocarcinoma (MIA). The receptors shown here come from a person aged 60 to 85 with lung adenocarcinoma.

This clone showed up just a few times. The chain is built from TRBV6-6 and TRBJ1-5; 8 bases match TRBD1. Germline V CDR1 and CDR2: MNHNY, SVGAGI (reference sequence). V dropped 5 bases and J dropped 5; count of bases not matched to a gene: 8. The CDR3 length is 15 residues. The chain's CDR3 is CASSHSTGEDQPQHF. The CDR3 nucleotides are TGTGCCAGCAGTCATTCGACAGGGGAGGATCAGCCCCAGCATTTT.

The V and J genes are TRBV4-2 and TRBJ1-5; D might be TRBD1 (5 bases). This CDR3 comprises 14 residues. The germline V gene encodes CDR1 LGHNA and CDR2 YNFKEQ. V lost 4 bases and J lost 1, with 8 bases in between. The CDR3 nucleotides read TGTGCCAGCAGCCTGTCAGGGAGCAATCAGCCCCAGCATTTT. It is translated as CASSLSGSNQPQHF.

J is TRBJ2-7 and V is TRBV6-5, with a possible D match to TRBD2 (5 bases). From germline, CDR1 is MNHEY and CDR2 SVGAGI. Deletions cut 4 bases from V and 1 base from J, with 11 bases between. The CDR3 has 14 amino acids. CDR3 loop: CASSLTTTSYEQYF. The CDR3 DNA reads TGTGCCAGCAGTTTGACTACAACATCCTACGAGCAGTACTTC.

The J gene is TRBJ2-7, the V gene TRBV6-1; D not resolved. CDR1 and CDR2 (germline): MNHNS, SASEGT. The CDR3 sequence is 17 residues long. V was trimmed by 1 base and J by 3 bases, leaving 19 bases between them. The CDR3 bases are TGTGCCAGCAGTGAAGTCCGAAGGGTCTTGGGGTACTACGAGCAGTACTTC. Translating gives CASSEVRRVLGYYEQYF.

This clone qualifies as large. This chain uses TRBV9 with TRBJ2-1; TRBD2 agrees at 12 bases. This CDR3 spans 16 amino acids. Losses at the gene ends were 3 bases for V and 7 bases for J; bases not matched to a gene: 8. Germline V gene sequence: CDR1 SGDLS, CDR2 YYNGEE. The CDR3 region has the DNA TGTGCCAGCAGCGACAGGACTAGCGGGGTCGGGAATGAGCAGTTCTTC. Protein product: CASSDRTSGVGNEQFF. The complete variable domain, with remaining parts taken from reference TRBV9 and TRBJ2-1, reads DSGVTQTPKHLITATGQRVTLRCSPRSGDLSVYWYQQSLDQGLQFLIQYYNGEERAKGNILERFSAQQFPDLHSELNLSSLELGDSALYFCASSDRTSGVGNEQFFGPGTRLTVL.

The V and J genes are TRBV21-1 and TRBJ2-7; TRBD1 was called by the table and not checked on the DNA. TRBV21-1 is termed a pseudogene. CDR3 length: 17 amino acids. CDR3 loop: CASSKPKSGTDSYEQYF. The CDR3 nucleotides are TGTGCCAGCAGCAAACCTAAGTCCGGGACAGACTCCTACGAGCAGTACTTC.

The gene calls are TRBV7-2 and TRBJ2-5; a possible D gene is TRBD2 (5 bases). Germline CDR1 is SGHTA and CDR2 is FQGNSA. V lost 5 bases to trimming and J lost 5 bases, with 12 bases between them. The CDR3 totals 13 residues. The CDR3 protein is CASSPSPGETQYF. CDR3 nucleotide sequence: TGTGCCAGCAGCCCAAGTCCGGGGGAGACCCAGTACTTC. Filled out from reference TRBV7-2 and TRBJ2-5, the complete variable domain reads GAGVSQSPSNKVTEKGKDVELRCDPISGHTALYWYRQSLGQGLEFLIYFQGNSAPDKSGLPSDRFSAERTGGSVSTLTIQRTQQEDSAVYLCASSPSPGETQYFGPGTRLLVL.

The chain employs TRBV4-2 and TRBJ1-1; D is perhaps TRBD1 (5 bases). Germline V lookup: CDR1 LGHNA, CDR2 YNFKEQ. This CDR3 has 15 residues. Trimming cost V 0 bases and J 2 bases, with 10 bases left between them. The CDR3 spells CASSQDQGFNTEAFF. In DNA, the CDR3 is TGTGCCAGCAGCCAAGATCAGGGCTTCAACACTGAAGCTTTCTTT.

This clone was seen just once. The chain joins TRBV10-3 to TRBJ2-5; 9 bases align to TRBD2. Per germline, CDR1 ENHRY and CDR2 SYGVKD. V lost 0 bases, J lost 9 bases, and 14 bases stayed unmatched. This CDR3 region has 17 residues. This CDR3 is CAISESNPSGEPGAQYF. The CDR3 bases are TGTGCCATCAGTGAGTCGAACCCTAGCGGGGAGCCTGGGGCCCAGTACTTC.

This clone was observed a handful of times. The J gene is TRBJ2-3, the V gene TRBV2; 13 nucleotides line up with TRBD2. Germline-derived CDR1 and CDR2 are SNHLY and FYNNEI. V was pared by 8 bases and J by 4 bases, with 6 bases of the junction left unmatched. CDR3 length: 15 amino acids. For the CDR3, the DNA is TGTGCCAGCTACAGGACTAGCGGGAGTTCAGATACGCAGTATTTT. Translating gives CASYRTSGSSDTQYF.

This clone came up once. The chain employs TRBV6-1 and TRBJ1-5; D gene ambiguous. The germline V gene has CDR1 MNHNS and CDR2 SASEGT. Trimming stripped 3 bases from V and 3 bases from J, with 12 bases between. There are 15 residues in the CDR3. The CDR3 spells CASSELKGFNQPQHF. CDR3 DNA sequence: TGTGCCAGCAGTGAGTTGAAAGGGTTCAATCAGCCCCAGCATTTT.

The chain is built from TRBV7-9 and TRBJ1-1, with D perhaps matching TRBD1 (6 bases). In germline, CDR1 is SEHNR, CDR2 FQNEAQ (reference sequence). This CDR3 comprises 14 residues. V was clipped by 1 base and J by 4 bases, with 10 bases between them. This chain's CDR3 is CASSLGGAVTEAFF. The CDR3 DNA sequence: TGTGCCAGCAGCTTAGGGGGGGCAGTCACTGAAGCTTTCTTT. Variable domain in full (rest from reference TRBV7-9 and TRBJ1-1): DTGVSQNPRHKITKRGQNVTFRCDPISEHNRLYWYRQTLGQGPEFLTYFQNEAQLEKSRLLSDRFSAERPKGSFSTLEIQRTEQGDSAMYLCASSLGGAVTEAFFGQGTRLTVV.

This chain uses TRBV29-1 with TRBJ2-1, with 8 nucleotides matching TRBD2. CDR3 length: 16 amino acids. J gave up 4 bases and V 0 bases, and 8 bases lay outside the gene matches. Germline V CDR1 and CDR2: SQVTM, ANQGSEA. The chain's CDR3 is CSVEDLAGGPYNEQFF. The CDR3 region has the DNA TGCAGCGTTGAAGATCTGGCGGGAGGCCCTTACAATGAGCAGTTCTTC.

The chain links TRBV2 to TRBJ2-3; 8 bases align to TRBD1. Germline loops: CDR1 SNHLY, CDR2 FYNNEI. The junction had 6 bases not matched to a gene; V was cut back by 7 bases and J by 0 bases. This CDR3 spans 15 amino acids. The CDR3: CASMRQGTSTDTQYF. CDR3 coding DNA: TGTGCCAGCATGAGACAGGGGACTAGCACAGATACGCAGTATTTT.

V is TRBV7-9 and J is TRBJ1-2, with a tentative D call TRBD1 (5 bases). Germline CDR1 SEHNR, CDR2 FQNEAQ (reference sequence). The length of the CDR3 is 13 residues. The ends were cut back, 4 bases at V and 5 bases at J, with 11 bases in the middle. CDR3 loop: CASSWDLRYGYTF. CDR3 DNA sequence: TGTGCCAGCAGCTGGGACTTGCGGTATGGCTACACCTTC.

In its sample, this clone was seen once. This rearrangement joins TRBV5-1 to TRBJ2-2; D is possibly TRBD1 (6 bases). V lost 5 bases and J lost 1, with 12 bases in between. CDR1 and CDR2 from the germline V gene are SGHRS and YFSETQ. This CDR3 contains 15 residues. The CDR3 loop is CASRRQEQNTGELFF. CDR3 DNA: TGCGCCAGCAGAAGACAGGAGCAGAACACCGGGGAGCTGTTTTTT.

This clone counts as large. The rearrangement links TRBV7-9 to TRBJ1-2; possible D gene TRBD1, 5 bases. CDR1 and CDR2 from the germline V gene are SEHNR and FQNEAQ (reference sequence). The V and J ends lost 0 bases and 5 bases respectively, with 19 bases between them. The CDR3 covers 17 residues. In DNA, the CDR3 is TGTGCCAGCAGCTTAGCGGGGCAGGGCCCTACGGATTATGGCTACACCTTC. Amino acid sequence: CASSLAGQGPTDYGYTF.

The sample holds one count of this clone. This chain links TRBV5-1 with TRBJ2-7, with 8 positions matching TRBD1. Germline CDR1 SGHRS, CDR2 YFSETQ. This CDR3 is 15 amino acids long. Trimming removed 4 bases from V and 0 bases from J; junction bases left unmatched: 6. The CDR3 DNA is TGCGCCAGCAGCACCCGACAGGGGAGCTCCTACGAGCAGTACTTC. It specifies CASSTRQGSSYEQYF.